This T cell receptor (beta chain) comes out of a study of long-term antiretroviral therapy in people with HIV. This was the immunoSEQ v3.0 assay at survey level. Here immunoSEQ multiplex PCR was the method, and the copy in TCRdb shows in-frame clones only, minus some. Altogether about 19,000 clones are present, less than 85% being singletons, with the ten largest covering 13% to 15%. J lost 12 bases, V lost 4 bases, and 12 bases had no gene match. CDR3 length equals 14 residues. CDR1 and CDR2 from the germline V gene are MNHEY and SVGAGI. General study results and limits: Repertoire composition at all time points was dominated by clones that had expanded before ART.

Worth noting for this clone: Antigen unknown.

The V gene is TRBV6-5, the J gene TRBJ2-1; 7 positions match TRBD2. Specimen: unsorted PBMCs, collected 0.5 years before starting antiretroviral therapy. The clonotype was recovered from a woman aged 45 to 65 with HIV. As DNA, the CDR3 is TGTGCCAGCAGTTTAACCCCGGGGGGAGGAACGCAGTTCTTC. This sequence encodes CASSLTPGGGTQFF.